Presented here are 9 T cell receptor beta chains from one specimen sequenced in a study of shared clonotypes between healthy human individuals. CD8 cells classed as naive were CD45RO-negative and positively selected for CCR7, excluding terminally differentiated effector memory CD45RA+ cells. Only in-frame clones appear in the TCRdb table, and some are missing; sequencing was by immunoSEQ multiplex PCR. The sample yields some 2 million clones, about 95% seen once. Source material: naive CD8+ T cells sorted from blood. The receptors come from a man between 18 and 29 years old in good health.

A note on this clone: In the same sample, other DNA sequences code for this CDR3. The chain has TRBV5-6 and TRBJ2-7; no definite D call. In germline, CDR1 is SGHDT, CDR2 YYEEEE. The CDR3 totals 12 residues. The ends were cut back, 1 base at V and 4 bases at J, with 6 bases in the middle. For the CDR3, the DNA is TGTGCCAGCAGCTTGTCGTCGTACGAGCAGTACTTC. It encodes CASSLSSYEQYF.

This sequence joins TRBV11-2 and TRBJ1-2, with D unresolved. The CDR3 is made up of 14 amino acids. Germline loops: CDR1 SGHAT, CDR2 FQNNGV. Trimming took off 0 bases at V and 5 bases at J, with 10 bases between the two ends. This chain's CDR3 is CASSLEGIRYGYTF. CDR3 DNA: TGTGCCAGCAGCTTAGAGGGGATTCGGTATGGCTACACCTTC.

The table lists this clone with a count of one. The genes are TRBV10-3 and TRBJ1-6; no clear D. The CDR3 totals 13 residues. Germline CDR1 reads ENHRY; CDR2 reads SYGVKD. Trimming cost V 0 bases and J 4 bases, with 1 base left between them. The CDR3 region is CAISESYNSPLHF. CDR3 nucleotides: TGTGCCATCAGTGAGTCATATAATTCACCCCTCCACTTT.

The CDR3 sequence: CASSQQGDTQYF. In nucleotides, the CDR3 is TGTGCCAGCAGCCAACAGGGTGATACGCAGTATTTT. This rearrangement joins TRBV7-9 to TRBJ2-3, with TRBD1 as a possible D gene (6 bases). V lost 5 bases and J 6 bases, leaving 9 bases between the germline ends. The length of the CDR3 is 12 residues. Germline CDR1 SEHNR, CDR2 FQNEAQ (reference sequence).

This clone was picked up one time. The V and J genes are TRBV6-5 and TRBJ2-3, with D uncertain. Trimming pared 2 bases from V and 4 bases from J, leaving 7 bases between. The CDR3 length is 13 residues. Germline V gene sequence: CDR1 MNHEY, CDR2 SVGAGI. CDR3 amino acids: CASSYHSADTQYF. The CDR3 coding sequence is TGTGCCAGCAGTTACCATTCAGCAGATACGCAGTATTTT.

The chain is built from TRBV6-1 and TRBJ2-1; D perhaps matches TRBD1 (6 bases). Germline V gene sequence: CDR1 MNHNS, CDR2 SASEGT. The CDR3 length is 15 residues. Trimming left V 3 bases short and J 4 bases short, with 13 bases between. CDR3 protein: CASSDTPGTYNEQFF. The CDR3 region has the DNA TGTGCCAGCAGTGACACGCCAGGGACATACAATGAGCAGTTCTTC.

A word on this clone: The sample carries other DNA sequences with the same CDR3. CDR3 protein: CASSVGGQGAYEQYF. CDR3 nucleotide sequence: TGTGCCAGCAGCGTAGGGGGACAGGGGGCCTACGAGCAGTACTTC. The chain carries TRBV9 and TRBJ2-7; TRBD1 aligns across 11 bases. This CDR3 has 15 amino acids. Germline V gene sequence: CDR1 SGDLS, CDR2 YYNGEE. Germline trimming cut 0 bases from V and 2 bases from J; bases unmatched to any gene: 1.

The genes are TRBV7-2 and TRBJ1-1; D is uncertain. CDR1 is SGHTA, CDR2 FQGNSA, per germline. V lost 7 bases and J 10 bases, leaving 16 bases between the germline ends. This CDR3 spans 12 amino acids. The CDR3 here is CASTNHPLGAFF. In DNA form, the CDR3 reads TGTGCCAGCACTAATCACCCGCTAGGAGCTTTCTTT.

The chain couples TRBV27 to TRBJ2-2; D perhaps matches TRBD2 (5 bases). Trimming took 3 bases from V and 9 from J, leaving 8 bases between them. Per germline, CDR1 MNHEY and CDR2 SMNVEV (reference sequence). CDR3 size: 12 residues. The CDR3, as DNA: TGTGCCAGCAGTTTTACGGGGAGGGAGCTGTTTTTT. Translation: CASSFTGRELFF.